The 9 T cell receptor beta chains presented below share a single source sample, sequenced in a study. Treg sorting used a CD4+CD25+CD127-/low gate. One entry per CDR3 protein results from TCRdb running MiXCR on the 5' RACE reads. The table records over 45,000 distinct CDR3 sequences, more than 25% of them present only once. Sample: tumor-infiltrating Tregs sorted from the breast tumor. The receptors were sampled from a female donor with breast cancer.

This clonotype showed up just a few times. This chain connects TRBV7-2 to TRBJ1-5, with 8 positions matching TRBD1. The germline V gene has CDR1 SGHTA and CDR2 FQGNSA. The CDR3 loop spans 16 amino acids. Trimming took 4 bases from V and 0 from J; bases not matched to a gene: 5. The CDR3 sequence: CASSYRTGSSNQPQHF. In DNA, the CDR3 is TGTGCCAGCAGCTATCGGACAGGGAGTAGCAATCAGCCCCAGCATTTT. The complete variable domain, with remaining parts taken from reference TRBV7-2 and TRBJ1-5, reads GAGVSQSPSNKVTEKGKDVELRCDPISGHTALYWYRQSLGQGLEFLIYFQGNSAPDKSGLPSDRFSAERTGGSVSTLTIQRTQQEDSAVYLCASSYRTGSSNQPQHFGDGTRLSIL.

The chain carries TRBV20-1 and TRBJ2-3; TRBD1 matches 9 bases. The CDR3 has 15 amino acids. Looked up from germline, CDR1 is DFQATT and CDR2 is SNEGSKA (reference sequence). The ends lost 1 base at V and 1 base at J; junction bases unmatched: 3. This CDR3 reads CSARVRDRGTDTQYF. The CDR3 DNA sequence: TGCAGTGCTAGAGTCCGGGACAGGGGCACAGATACGCAGTATTTT.

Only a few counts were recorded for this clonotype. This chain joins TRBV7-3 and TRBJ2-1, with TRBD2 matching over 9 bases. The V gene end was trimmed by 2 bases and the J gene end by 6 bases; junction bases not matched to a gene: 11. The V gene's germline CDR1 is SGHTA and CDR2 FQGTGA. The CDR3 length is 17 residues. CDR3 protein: CASSLVFSAGGRNEQFF. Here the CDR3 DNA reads TGTGCCAGCAGCTTAGTTTTCTCGGCGGGGGGGCGCAATGAGCAGTTCTTC.

The CDR3 here is CASSFDRLGNEQFF. In DNA, the CDR3 is TGTGCCAGCAGCTTCGATAGACTGGGCAATGAGCAGTTCTTC. The chain combines TRBV7-3 with TRBJ2-1; D remains ambiguous. The CDR3 sequence is 14 residues long. The germline V gene encodes CDR1 SGHTA and CDR2 FQGTGA. The germline V and J ends were trimmed by 3 bases and 6 bases, with 12 bases remaining between them.

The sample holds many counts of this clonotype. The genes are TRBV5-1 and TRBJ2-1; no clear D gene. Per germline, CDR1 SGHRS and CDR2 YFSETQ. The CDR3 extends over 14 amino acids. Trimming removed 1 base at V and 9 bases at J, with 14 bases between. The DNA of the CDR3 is TGCGCCAGCAGCTTGATACCTACACGCGGTGAGCAGTTCTTC. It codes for CASSLIPTRGEQFF.

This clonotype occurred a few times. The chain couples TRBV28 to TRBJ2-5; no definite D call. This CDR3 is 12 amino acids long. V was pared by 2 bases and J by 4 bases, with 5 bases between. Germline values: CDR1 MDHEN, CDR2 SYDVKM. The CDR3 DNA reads TGTGCCAGCAGTTTAAGGGCAGAGACCCAGTACTTC. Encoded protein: CASSLRAETQYF.

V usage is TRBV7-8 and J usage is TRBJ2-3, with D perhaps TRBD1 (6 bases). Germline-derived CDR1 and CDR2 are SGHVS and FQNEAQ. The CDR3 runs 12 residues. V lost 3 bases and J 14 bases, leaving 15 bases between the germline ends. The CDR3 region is CASSFLRGARYF. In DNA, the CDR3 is TGTGCCAGCAGCTTTCTCAGGGGCGCGCGGTATTTT.

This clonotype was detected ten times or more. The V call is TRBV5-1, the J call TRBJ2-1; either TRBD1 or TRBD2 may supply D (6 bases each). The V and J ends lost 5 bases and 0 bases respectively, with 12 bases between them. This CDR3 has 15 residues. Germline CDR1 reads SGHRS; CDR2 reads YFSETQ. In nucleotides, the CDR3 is TGCGCCAGCAGTCCGGAGGGGGACTCCTACAATGAGCAGTTCTTC. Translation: CASSPEGDSYNEQFF.

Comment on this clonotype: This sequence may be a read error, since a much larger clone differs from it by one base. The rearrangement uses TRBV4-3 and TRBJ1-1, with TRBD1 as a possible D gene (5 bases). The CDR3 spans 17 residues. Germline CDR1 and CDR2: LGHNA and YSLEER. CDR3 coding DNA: TGCGCCAGCAGCCAAGCAAATTTTGGGACTTCGAACACTGTAGCTTTCTTT. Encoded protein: CASSQANFGTSNTVAFF.